This TCR beta chain was recovered during a study of technical replicates of blood from several donors. Sequenced by immunoSEQ multiplex PCR; TCRdb stores in-frame clones only, minus some. This sample has about 84,000 clones; approximately 97% occur once, and the top ten carry more than 0.15%. The sequenced sample consisted of T cells isolated from PBMCs. The clonotype comes from a human donor in good health.

CDR3 bases: TGTGCCAGCAGCTTCACAATGGCGGGGAACGGGGATACGCAGTATTTT. Translating gives CASSFTMAGNGDTQYF. V and J are TRBV5-4 and TRBJ2-3; perhaps TRBD2 as D (6 bases). Trimming cost V 2 bases and J 6 bases, with 19 bases left between them. Germline V gene lookup returns CDR1 SGHNT and CDR2 YYREEE (reference sequence). The length of the CDR3 is 16 residues. Filled out from reference TRBV5-4 and TRBJ2-3, the complete variable domain reads ETGVTQSPTHLIKTRGQQVTLRCSSQSGHNTVSWYQQALGQGPQFIFQYYREEENGRGNFPPRFSGLQFPNYSSELNVNALELDDSALYLCASSFTMAGNGDTQYFGPGTRLTVL.